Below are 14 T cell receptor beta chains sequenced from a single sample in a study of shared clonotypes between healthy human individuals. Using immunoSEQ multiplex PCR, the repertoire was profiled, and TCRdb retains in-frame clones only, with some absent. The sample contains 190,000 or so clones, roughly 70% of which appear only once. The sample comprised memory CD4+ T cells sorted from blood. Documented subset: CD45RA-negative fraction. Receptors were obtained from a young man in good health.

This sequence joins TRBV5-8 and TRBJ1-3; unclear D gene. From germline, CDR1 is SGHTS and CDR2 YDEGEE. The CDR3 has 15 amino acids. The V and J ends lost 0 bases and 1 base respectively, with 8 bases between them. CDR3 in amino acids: CASSLGESSGNTIYF. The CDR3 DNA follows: TGTGCCAGCAGCTTGGGGGAGAGTTCTGGAAACACCATATATTTT.

CDR3: CATSRKTSAIKNIQYF. The DNA for the CDR3 is TGTGCCACCAGCCGCAAGACTAGCGCCATCAAAAACATTCAGTACTTC. The V gene is TRBV15, the J gene TRBJ2-4; 8 bases match TRBD2. Germline values: CDR1 LNHNV, CDR2 YYDKDF (reference sequence). V lost 5 bases and J lost 3; bases outside the gene matches: 9. The CDR3 consists of 16 residues.

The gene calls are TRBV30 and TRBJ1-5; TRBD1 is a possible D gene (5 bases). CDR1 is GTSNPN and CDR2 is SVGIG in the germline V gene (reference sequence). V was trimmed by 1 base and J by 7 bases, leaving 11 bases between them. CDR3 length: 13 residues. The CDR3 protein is CAWSGGEGQPQHF. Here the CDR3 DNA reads TGTGCCTGGAGTGGGGGGGAAGGACAGCCCCAGCATTTT.

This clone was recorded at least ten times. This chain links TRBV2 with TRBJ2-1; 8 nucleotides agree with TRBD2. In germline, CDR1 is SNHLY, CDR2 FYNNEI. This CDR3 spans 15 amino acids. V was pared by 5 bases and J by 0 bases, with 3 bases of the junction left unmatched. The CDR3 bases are TGTGCCAGCAGTAGACTAGCGAACTCCTACAATGAGCAGTTCTTC. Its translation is CASSRLANSYNEQFF.

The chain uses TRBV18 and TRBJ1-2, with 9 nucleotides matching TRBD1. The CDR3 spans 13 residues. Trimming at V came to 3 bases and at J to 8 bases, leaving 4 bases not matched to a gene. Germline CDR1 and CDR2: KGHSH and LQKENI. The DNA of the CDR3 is TGTGCCAGCTCACCCCGGGACAGGGAAGGCTACACCTTC. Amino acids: CASSPRDREGYTF.

In nucleotides, the CDR3 is TGTGCCAGCAGCTTAATTTGGCGGACTAGCGGGAGAGGTGAGACCCAGTACTTC. Protein product: CASSLIWRTSGRGETQYF. The chain carries TRBV7-3 and TRBJ2-5, with 13 bases lining up with TRBD2. This CDR3 has 18 amino acids. The germline V gene encodes CDR1 SGHTA and CDR2 FQGTGA. V gave up 1 base and J gave up 5 bases; unmatched junction bases: 10.

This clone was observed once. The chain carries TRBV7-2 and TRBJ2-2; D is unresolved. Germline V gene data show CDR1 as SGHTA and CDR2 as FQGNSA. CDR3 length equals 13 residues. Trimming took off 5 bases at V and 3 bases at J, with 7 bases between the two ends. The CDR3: CASSRSYTGELFF. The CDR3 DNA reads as TGTGCCAGCAGCCGAAGCTACACCGGGGAGCTGTTTTTT. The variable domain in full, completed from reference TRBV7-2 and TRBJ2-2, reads GAGVSQSPSNKVTEKGKDVELRCDPISGHTALYWYRQSLGQGLEFLIYFQGNSAPDKSGLPSDRFSAERTGGSVSTLTIQRTQQEDSAVYLCASSRSYTGELFFGEGSRLTVL.

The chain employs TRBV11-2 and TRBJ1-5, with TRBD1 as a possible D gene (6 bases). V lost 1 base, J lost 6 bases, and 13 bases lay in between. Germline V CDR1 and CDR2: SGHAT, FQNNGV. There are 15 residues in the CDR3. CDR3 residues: CASSLGVTGFQPQHF. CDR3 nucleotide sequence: TGTGCCAGCAGCTTAGGAGTTACAGGGTTTCAGCCCCAGCATTTT.

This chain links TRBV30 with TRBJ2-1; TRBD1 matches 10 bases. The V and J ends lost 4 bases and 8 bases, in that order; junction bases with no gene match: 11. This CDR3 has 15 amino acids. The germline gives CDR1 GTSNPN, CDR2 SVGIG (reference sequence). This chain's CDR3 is CAWKTGQGWVDEQFF. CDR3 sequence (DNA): TGTGCCTGGAAGACGGGACAGGGGTGGGTGGATGAGCAGTTCTTC.

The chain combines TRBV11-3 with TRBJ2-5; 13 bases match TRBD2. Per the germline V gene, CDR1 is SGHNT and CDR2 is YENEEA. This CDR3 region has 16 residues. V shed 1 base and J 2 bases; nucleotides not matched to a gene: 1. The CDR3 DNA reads TGTGCCAGCAGCTTAGGACTAGCGGGAGGACAAGAGACCCAGTACTTC. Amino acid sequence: CASSLGLAGGQETQYF.

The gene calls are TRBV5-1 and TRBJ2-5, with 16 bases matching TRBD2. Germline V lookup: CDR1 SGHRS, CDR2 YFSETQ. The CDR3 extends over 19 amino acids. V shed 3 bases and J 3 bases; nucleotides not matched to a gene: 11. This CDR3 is CASSSPGLAGGLRKETQYF. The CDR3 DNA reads TGCGCCAGCAGCTCACCGGGACTAGCGGGAGGGCTAAGGAAAGAGACCCAGTACTTC.

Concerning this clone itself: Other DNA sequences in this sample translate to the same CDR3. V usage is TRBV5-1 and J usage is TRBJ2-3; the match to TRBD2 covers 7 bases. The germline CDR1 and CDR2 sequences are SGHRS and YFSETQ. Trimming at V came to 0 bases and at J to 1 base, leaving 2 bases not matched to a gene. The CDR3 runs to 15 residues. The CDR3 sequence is CASSLGLAGTDTQYF. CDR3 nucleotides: TGCGCCAGCAGCTTGGGCCTAGCGGGCACAGATACGCAGTATTTT.

Written as DNA, the CDR3 is TGTGCCAGCAGTCGATATAGCAATCAGCCCCAGCATTTT. Translated: CASSRYSNQPQHF. The V gene is TRBV27, the J gene TRBJ1-5; D unclear. CDR1 and CDR2 (germline): MNHEY, SMNVEV (reference sequence). The ends were cut back, 5 bases at V and 0 bases at J, with 5 bases in the middle. The CDR3 spans 13 residues.

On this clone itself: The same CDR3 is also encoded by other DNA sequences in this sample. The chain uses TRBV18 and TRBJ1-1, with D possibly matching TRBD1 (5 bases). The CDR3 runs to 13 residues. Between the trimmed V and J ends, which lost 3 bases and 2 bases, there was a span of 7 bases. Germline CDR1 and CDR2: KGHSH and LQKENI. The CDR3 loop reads CASSPGGNTEAFF. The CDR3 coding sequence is TGTGCCAGCTCACCCGGGGGAAACACTGAAGCTTTCTTT.